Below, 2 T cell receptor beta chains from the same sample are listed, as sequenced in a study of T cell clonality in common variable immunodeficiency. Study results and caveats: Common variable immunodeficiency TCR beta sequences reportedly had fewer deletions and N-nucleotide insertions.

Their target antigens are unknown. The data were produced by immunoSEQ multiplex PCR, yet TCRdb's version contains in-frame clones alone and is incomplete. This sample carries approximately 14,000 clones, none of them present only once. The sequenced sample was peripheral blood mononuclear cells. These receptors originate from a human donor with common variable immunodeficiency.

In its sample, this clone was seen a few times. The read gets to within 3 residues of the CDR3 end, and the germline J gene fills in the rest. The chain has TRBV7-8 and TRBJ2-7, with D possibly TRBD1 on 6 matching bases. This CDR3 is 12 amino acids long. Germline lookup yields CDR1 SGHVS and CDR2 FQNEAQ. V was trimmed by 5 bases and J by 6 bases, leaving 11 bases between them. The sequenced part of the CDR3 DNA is TGTGCCAGCAGCGTCAGGGACACCGAG. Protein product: CASSVRDTE. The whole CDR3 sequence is CASSVRDTEQYF.

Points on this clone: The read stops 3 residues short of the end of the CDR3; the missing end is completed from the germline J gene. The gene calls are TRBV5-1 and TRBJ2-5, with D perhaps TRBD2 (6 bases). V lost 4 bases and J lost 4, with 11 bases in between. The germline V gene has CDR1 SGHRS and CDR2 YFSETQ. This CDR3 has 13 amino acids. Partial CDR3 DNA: TGCGCCAGCAGCACCTATAGCGGAGAGACC. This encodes CASSTYSGET. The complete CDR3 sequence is CASSTYSGETQYF.